The entry below gives a single TCR beta chain sequence along with its context. Sequenced by immunoSEQ multiplex PCR; TCRdb stores in-frame clones only, minus some. This table holds 60,000 to 85,000 clones, roughly 74% found once. The entry originates in a study of blood T cell repertoires in COVID-19. Looking at the study overall: The United States, Italy and Spain were the sources of the acute and convalescent COVID-19 samples.

Deletions cut 3 bases from V and 5 bases from J, with 13 bases between. The CDR3 runs to 14 residues. Germline assignment: CDR1 MDHEN and CDR2 SYDVKM. This sequence was found in a human donor in a cohort sampled during active COVID-19. The sequenced sample consisted of peripheral blood. The chain couples TRBV28 to TRBJ1-1; possibly TRBD1 for D (6 bases). The CDR3 bases are TGTGCCAGCAGTTTCTCTGGGGGCGGAACTGAAGCTTTCTTT. It specifies CASSFSGGGTEAFF.